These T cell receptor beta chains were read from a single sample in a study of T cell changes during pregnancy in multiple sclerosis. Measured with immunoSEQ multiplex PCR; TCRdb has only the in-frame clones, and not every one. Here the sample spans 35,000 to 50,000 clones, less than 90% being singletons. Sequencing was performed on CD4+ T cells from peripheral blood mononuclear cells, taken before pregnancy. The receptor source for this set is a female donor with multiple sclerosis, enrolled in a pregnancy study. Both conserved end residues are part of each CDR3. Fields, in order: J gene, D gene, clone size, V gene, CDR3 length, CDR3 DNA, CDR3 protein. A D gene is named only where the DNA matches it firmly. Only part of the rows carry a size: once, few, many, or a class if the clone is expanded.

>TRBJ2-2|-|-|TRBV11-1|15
TGTGCCAGCAGCTCATATAAGGGGAAGGCCGGGGAGCTGTTTTTT
CASSSYKGKAGELFF
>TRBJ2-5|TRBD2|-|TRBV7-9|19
TGTGCCAGCAGCCCCCAAAGGGGGCTAGCGGGGGGGCCGAAGGAGACCCAGTACTTC
CASSPQRGLAGGPKETQYF
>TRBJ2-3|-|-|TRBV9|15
TGTGCCAGCAACTCACTGACAGGTACCACAGATACGCAGTATTTT
CASNSLTGTTDTQYF
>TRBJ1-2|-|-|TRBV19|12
TGTGCCAGTAATTCGAGAGAGAGTCAATACACCTTC
CASNSRESQYTF
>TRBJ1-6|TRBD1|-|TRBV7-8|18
TGTGCCAGCAGCTTACGTCCTGCCGGGACAGCTATAAATTCACCCCTCCACTTT
CASSLRPAGTAINSPLHF
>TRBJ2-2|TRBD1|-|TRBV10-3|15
TGTGCCATCAGTGGACAGGGGGCTCCGACCGGGGAGCTGTTTTTT
CAISGQGAPTGELFF
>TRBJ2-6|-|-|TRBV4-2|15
TGTGCCAGCAGCCATGCGAACTCTGGGGCCAACGTCCTGACTTTC
CASSHANSGANVLTF
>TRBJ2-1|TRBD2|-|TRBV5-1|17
TGCGCCAGCAGCTTCGTTGGGACTAGCGGGTTCTCCGATGAGCAGTTCTTC
CASSFVGTSGFSDEQFF
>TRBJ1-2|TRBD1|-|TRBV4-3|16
TGCGCCAGCAGCCAAGCCCCGGACAGGGTAAACTATGGCTACACCTTC
CASSQAPDRVNYGYTF
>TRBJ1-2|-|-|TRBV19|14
TGTGCCAGTACCCCTATCCCAGATAGACTTGGCTACACCTTC
CASTPIPDRLGYTF
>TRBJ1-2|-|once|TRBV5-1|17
TGCGCCAGCAGCTTGGACGGTTCGTCCGACAGTCTCGGAGGCTACACCTTC
CASSLDGSSDSLGGYTF